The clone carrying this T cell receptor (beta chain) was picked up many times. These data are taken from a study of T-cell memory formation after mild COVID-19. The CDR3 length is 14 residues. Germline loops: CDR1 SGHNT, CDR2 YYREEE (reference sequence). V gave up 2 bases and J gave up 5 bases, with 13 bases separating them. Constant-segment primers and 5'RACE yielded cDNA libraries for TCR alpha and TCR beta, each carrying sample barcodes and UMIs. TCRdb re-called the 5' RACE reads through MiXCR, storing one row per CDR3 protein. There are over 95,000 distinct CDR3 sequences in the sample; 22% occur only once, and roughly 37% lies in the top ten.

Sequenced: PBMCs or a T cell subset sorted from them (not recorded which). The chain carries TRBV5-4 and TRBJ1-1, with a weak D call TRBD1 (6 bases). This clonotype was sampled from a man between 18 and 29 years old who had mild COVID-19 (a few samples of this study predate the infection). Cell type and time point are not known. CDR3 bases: TGTGCCAGCAGCTTCGGGGGGGCAGAAACTGAAGCTTTCTTT. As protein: CASSFGGAETEAFF.